A selection of T cell receptor beta chains follows, all from one sample in a study of T cell responses to AZD1222 COVID-19 vaccine. Libraries were prepared by immunoSEQ multiplex PCR; TCRdb keeps only in-frame clonotypes and omits some of them. Counted here are around 100,000 clones, about 88% occurring once; the ten biggest clones make up approximately 5.1%. The sequences come from peripheral blood, collected on day 0 of AZD1222 vaccination. Receptors originate from an adult in good health. Each CDR3 is given with its conserved first and last residue. The order of the fields is D gene, V gene, J gene, clone size, CDR3 protein, CDR3 DNA. A D gene is named only where the DNA matches it firmly. Clone size is not always given. Where it is, it says once, few, many or a class for expanded clones.

D: -
V: TRBV21-1
J: TRBJ2-3
size: -
CDR3: CASSKKLRLAYTQYF
DNA: TGTGCCAGCAGCAAAAAATTGAGGCTAGCGTATACGCAGTATTTT

D: -
V: TRBV23-1
J: TRBJ2-1
size: -
CDR3: CASRKNFNEQFF
DNA: TGCGCCAGCAGAAAGAACTTCAATGAGCAGTTCTTC

D: -
V: TRBV29-1
J: TRBJ2-7
size: -
CDR3: CSVEDRLAGPAPYEQYF
DNA: TGCAGCGTTGAAGATCGGCTAGCCGGACCCGCTCCCTACGAGCAGTACTTC

D: TRBD2
V: TRBV27
J: TRBJ2-3
size: -
CDR3: CASSVLAGGRGDTQYF
DNA: TGTGCCAGCAGTGTACTAGCGGGAGGGCGCGGTGATACGCAGTATTTT

D: TRBD1
V: TRBV7-2
J: TRBJ1-5
size: -
CDR3: CASSRGQNQPQHF
DNA: TGTGCCAGCAGCCGGGGACAGAATCAGCCCCAGCATTTT

D: -
V: TRBV7-9
J: TRBJ1-2
size: -
CDR3: CASRGGKSAPGYTF
DNA: TGTGCCAGCAGGGGGGGGAAAAGCGCTCCCGGCTACACCTTC

D: -
V: TRBV5-1
J: TRBJ2-2
size: -
CDR3: CASSTGPNTGELFF
DNA: TGCGCCAGCAGCACGGGCCCGAACACCGGGGAGCTGTTTTTT

D: TRBD2
V: TRBV7-8
J: TRBJ2-5
size: once
CDR3: CASSSLREAEETQYF
DNA: TGTGCCAGCAGCTCCTTGCGGGAGGCAGAAGAGACCCAGTACTTC

D: -
V: TRBV24-1
J: TRBJ2-3
size: once
CDR3: CATSDLDTQYF
DNA: TGTGCCACCAGTGATTTGGATACGCAGTATTTT

D: TRBD1
V: TRBV5-6
J: TRBJ1-6
size: -
CDR3: CASSLETGVGNSPLHF
DNA: TGTGCCAGCAGCTTGGAGACAGGGGTTGGTAATTCACCCCTCCACTTT

D: TRBD1
V: TRBV19
J: TRBJ2-1
size: -
CDR3: CASSPRQGAVYNEQFF
DNA: TGTGCCAGTAGTCCCCGACAGGGGGCGGTATACAATGAGCAGTTCTTC

D: -
V: TRBV12-3/TRBV12-4
J: TRBJ2-7
size: -
CDR3: CASSQLYEQYF
DNA: TGTGCCAGCAGTCAACTTTACGAGCAGTACTTC

D: TRBD1
V: TRBV6-1
J: TRBJ1-5
size: -
CDR3: CASSDPGGKGQPQHF
DNA: TGTGCCAGCAGTGATCCAGGGGGGAAGGGTCAGCCCCAGCATTTT

D: TRBD1
V: TRBV4-3
J: TRBJ2-1
size: -
CDR3: CASSQDRGYINEQFF
DNA: TGCGCCAGCAGCCAAGACAGGGGGTATATTAATGAGCAGTTCTTC

D: -
V: TRBV3-1/TRBV3-2
J: TRBJ2-7
size: -
CDR3: CASSHPPRAGGEQYF
DNA: TGTGCCAGCAGCCACCCCCCCCGGGCGGGCGGCGAGCAGTACTTC

D: -
V: TRBV20-1
J: TRBJ1-6
size: -
CDR3: CSASLGGADSPLHF
DNA: TGCAGTGCTAGTTTGGGGGGCGCGGATTCACCCCTCCACTTT

D: TRBD2
V: TRBV14
J: TRBJ2-1
size: -
CDR3: CASSPRTSGTRDEQFF
DNA: TGTGCCAGCAGCCCTCGGACTAGCGGCACCAGGGATGAGCAGTTCTTC

D: -
V: TRBV5-1
J: TRBJ1-6
size: once
CDR3: CASSTTGTNNSPLHF
DNA: TGCGCCAGCAGCACCACCGGGACAAATAATTCACCCCTCCACTTT

D: TRBD1
V: TRBV14
J: TRBJ2-4
size: -
CDR3: CASSRDRGAKNIQYF
DNA: TGTGCCAGCAGCCGAGACAGGGGAGCCAAAAACATTCAGTACTTC

D: TRBD1
V: TRBV28
J: TRBJ2-7
size: -
CDR3: CAIRGQAAEQYF
DNA: TGTGCCATCCGGGGACAGGCTGCCGAGCAGTACTTC